A single sample gave rise to the 20 T cell receptor beta chains below, sequenced in a study of blood T cell repertoires in COVID-19 (dated by TCRdb to the early 2020s). Receptor amplification or capture employed the immunoSEQ multiplex PCR assay. This is the immuneACCESS table as TCRdb keeps it, with only in-frame sequences that have V and J called. A part of the clones is gone; compared with another copy, unresolved V genes explain less than half, and the rest is unexplained. The sample yields about 67,000 clones; around 87% were counted once. Together, the top ten hold 6.5% to 9.5% of the sample. What was sequenced was peripheral blood. These receptors were collected from a man aged 45 to 65 with active COVID-19.

In this sample, this clone turned up once. The J gene is TRBJ2-5, the V gene TRBV9; D may be TRBD2 (6 bases). V dropped 0 bases and J dropped 9 bases, with 15 bases sitting between them. Germline V gene sequence: CDR1 SGDLS, CDR2 YYNGEE. The CDR3 is 14 residues long. The CDR3 protein is CASSVAPASASQYF. In nucleotides, the CDR3 is TGTGCCAGCAGCGTAGCCCCGGCTAGCGCGTCCCAGTACTTC.

The rearrangement links TRBV19 to TRBJ1-4; TRBD1 might be the D (5 bases). The V end lost 5 bases, the J end lost 0 bases, and 10 bases lay between the germline ends. This CDR3 contains 15 residues. CDR1 and CDR2 (germline): LNHDA, SQIVND (reference sequence). CDR3 nucleotides: TGTGCCAGTAGTGCCGGACAAGCAACTAATGAAAAACTGTTTTTT. Protein sequence: CASSAGQATNEKLFF.

V and J are TRBV7-9 and TRBJ1-6; D remains unclear. With 7 bases removed from V and 10 bases from J, the gap between germline ends came to 17 bases. This CDR3 has 14 amino acids. Looked up from germline, CDR1 is SEHNR and CDR2 is FQNEAQ (reference sequence). The CDR3 coding sequence is TGTGCCAGCAATGTGAACACCGGAGGGTCACCCCTCCACTTT. Translation gives CASNVNTGGSPLHF.

This chain uses TRBV15 with TRBJ2-7, with TRBD1 identical over 9 bases. Losses at the gene ends were 6 bases for V and 6 bases for J; bases not matched to a gene: 12. The CDR3 is 15 amino acids. Germline V gene data show CDR1 as LNHNV and CDR2 as YYDKDF (reference sequence). The CDR3 DNA sequence: TGTGCCACCAGTTTAACCGGGACAGGGAGTCTCGAGCAGTACTTC. This codes for CATSLTGTGSLEQYF.

This clone has only a few counts. The V gene is TRBV11-2, the J gene TRBJ2-2; 7 bases are shared with TRBD1. The CDR3 length is 16 residues. Per the germline V gene, CDR1 is SGHAT and CDR2 is FQNNGV. V was clipped by 3 bases and J by 2 bases; unmatched bases: 6. The DNA for the CDR3 is TGTGCCAGCAGCTTCTCCGGGACAGTCAACACCGGGGAGCTGTTTTTT. Its protein is CASSFSGTVNTGELFF.

In this sample, this clone is medium-sized. This chain links TRBV28 with TRBJ2-7; 9 bases agree with TRBD1. This CDR3 contains 15 residues. V gave up 6 bases and J gave up 2 bases; unmatched junction bases: 8. Germline V lookup: CDR1 MDHEN, CDR2 SYDVKM. In DNA form, the CDR3 reads TGTGCCAGCAGCCTACTCGGGACAGGGACCTACGAGCAGTACTTC. Its protein product is CASSLLGTGTYEQYF.

The genes are TRBV28 and TRBJ1-2; 7 nucleotides match TRBD1. There are 14 residues in the CDR3. V was pared by 2 bases and J by 9 bases, with 9 bases of the junction left unmatched. Per germline, CDR1 MDHEN and CDR2 SYDVKM. The CDR3 DNA is TGTGCCAGCAGTTTACCACTAGGACAGGAGCGCTACACCTTC. It translates to CASSLPLGQERYTF.

The V call is TRBV25-1, the J call TRBJ1-1; tentatively, D is TRBD1 (5 bases). This CDR3 is built from 12 residues. The germline gives CDR1 MGHDK, CDR2 SYGVNS. Trimming cost V 3 bases and J 10 bases, with 12 bases left between them. The CDR3: CASSEIMGGAFF. CDR3 DNA: TGTGCCAGCAGTGAGATAATGGGGGGAGCTTTCTTT.

This chain uses TRBV5-1 with TRBJ2-5; the D gene is possibly TRBD1 (5 bases). This CDR3 is 14 amino acids long. Trimming cost V 0 bases and J 4 bases, with 10 bases left between them. Per the germline V gene, CDR1 is SGHRS and CDR2 is YFSETQ. The CDR3 spells CASSLVGPVETQYF. The CDR3 DNA is TGCGCCAGCAGCTTGGTGGGGCCGGTAGAGACCCAGTACTTC.

This clone was counted a single time. The CDR3 nucleotides are TGTGCCAGCAGCTTAGGGGGGACAGAGTATTCACCCCTCCACTTT. Translation gives CASSLGGTEYSPLHF. The chain uses TRBV7-9 and TRBJ1-6, with 7 bases lining up with TRBD1. The ends lost 1 base at V and 8 bases at J; junction bases unmatched: 5. The length of the CDR3 is 15 residues. CDR1 and CDR2 from the germline V gene are SEHNR and FQNEAQ (reference sequence). The full variable domain, in which reference TRBV7-9 and TRBJ1-6 provide the parts outside the CDR3, is DTGVSQNPRHKITKRGQNVTFRCDPISEHNRLYWYRQTLGQGPEFLTYFQNEAQLEKSRLLSDRFSAERPKGSFSTLEIQRTEQGDSAMYLCASSLGGTEYSPLHFGNGTRLTVT.

The chain links TRBV4-2 to TRBJ2-1; 14 nucleotides match TRBD2. The CDR3 is 16 residues long. Germline lookup yields CDR1 LGHNA and CDR2 YNFKEQ. V shed 0 bases, J shed 7 bases, and the junction held 2 bases outside the gene matches. For the CDR3, the DNA is TGTGCCAGCAGCCAAGACGGACTAGCGGGGGGAAATGAGCAGTTCTTC. This sequence encodes CASSQDGLAGGNEQFF.

The CDR3 DNA is TGTGCCACCAGTGACCCAGCTAGCGGGAGTTATTCCCATGAGCAGTTCTTC. It specifies CATSDPASGSYSHEQFF. J is TRBJ2-1 and V is TRBV24-1; 10 nucleotides agree with TRBD2. This CDR3 has 17 amino acids. Germline-derived CDR1 and CDR2 are KGHDR and SFDVKD. Trimming at V came to 4 bases and at J to 8 bases, leaving 13 bases not matched to a gene.

The chain uses TRBV29-1 and TRBJ2-1; 7 nucleotides match TRBD2. The V gene end was trimmed by 4 bases and the J gene end by 8 bases; junction bases not matched to a gene: 5. The CDR3 consists of 12 residues. Germline V lookup: CDR1 SQVTM, CDR2 ANQGSEA. The DNA for the CDR3 is TGCAGCGTTGGGGGGGGAGTCTATGAGCAGTTCTTC. Translated, it gives CSVGGGVYEQFF.

The chain combines TRBV4-1 with TRBJ2-3, with 8 bases fitting TRBD2. Germline V gene sequence: CDR1 MGHRA, CDR2 YSYEKL. Trimming took 4 bases from V and 3 from J; bases not matched to a gene: 6. The CDR3 is 15 amino acids. The CDR3 DNA reads TGCGCCAGCAGCCGGGCGGGGGGCGGAACAGATACGCAGTATTTT. This encodes CASSRAGGGTDTQYF.

This rearrangement joins TRBV15 to TRBJ2-2; 8 nucleotides agree with TRBD1. Germline V CDR1 and CDR2: LNHNV, YYDKDF (reference sequence). This CDR3 spans 15 amino acids. With 7 bases clipped from V and 0 bases from J, the junction kept 4 bases outside the gene matches. This CDR3 is CATNRQGTNTGELFF. CDR3 nucleotides: TGTGCCACCAACCGACAGGGGACGAACACCGGGGAGCTGTTTTTT.

On this clone itself: The same CDR3 arises from other DNA sequences in this sample as well. CDR3 protein: CASSAGHSTDTQYF. CDR3 DNA sequence: TGTGCCAGCAGCGCGGGACATAGCACAGATACGCAGTATTTT. The chain uses TRBV9 and TRBJ2-3, with D maybe TRBD1 (6 bases). V dropped 3 bases and J dropped 0 bases, with 8 bases sitting between them. CDR1 SGDLS and CDR2 YYNGEE come from the germline V gene. This CDR3 contains 14 residues. Variable domain in full (rest from reference TRBV9 and TRBJ2-3): DSGVTQTPKHLITATGQRVTLRCSPRSGDLSVYWYQQSLDQGLQFLIQYYNGEERAKGNILERFSAQQFPDLHSELNLSSLELGDSALYFCASSAGHSTDTQYFGPGTRLTVL.

This chain connects TRBV11-2 to TRBJ2-1, with a tentative D call TRBD2 (5 bases). This CDR3 is built from 12 residues. Looked up from germline, CDR1 is SGHAT and CDR2 is FQNNGV. V lost 4 bases and J 12 bases, leaving 13 bases between the germline ends. The CDR3 region is CASSSGSKGQFF. Written as DNA, the CDR3 is TGTGCCAGCAGCTCGGGGTCGAAGGGGCAGTTCTTC.

The chain employs TRBV4-1 and TRBJ2-7, with D possibly matching TRBD1 (6 bases). V was shortened by 2 bases and J by 7 bases, with 12 bases between the two germline ends. CDR3 length: 13 amino acids. Germline V lookup: CDR1 MGHRA, CDR2 YSYEKL. CDR3 sequence (DNA): TGCGCCAGCAGCCAAAGGACAGAGGGAGAGCAGTACTTC. Encoded protein: CASSQRTEGEQYF.

The rearrangement uses TRBV6-2 or TRBV6-3 and TRBJ2-7, with TRBD2 matching over 11 bases. The V and J ends lost 5 bases and 0 bases, in that order; junction bases with no gene match: 9. Germline-derived CDR1 and CDR2 are MNHEY and SVGEGT. The CDR3 sequence is 17 residues long. The DNA of the CDR3 is TGTGCCAGCAGTCTAGCGGGAGGCTCGTCAATCTCCTACGAGCAGTACTTC. Its protein is CASSLAGGSSISYEQYF.

The V gene is TRBV6-1, the J gene TRBJ2-3, with D perhaps TRBD2 (5 bases). The length of the CDR3 is 15 residues. V dropped 1 base and J dropped 0 bases, with 8 bases sitting between them. From germline, CDR1 is MNHNS and CDR2 SASEGT. In DNA form, the CDR3 reads TGTGCCAGCAGTGAAGTAGCGACTAGCACAGATACGCAGTATTTT. Protein: CASSEVATSTDTQYF.